The T cell receptor beta chain described here comes from a study of T-cell reconstitution after alpha-beta-depleted transplantation in children. Points from the study as a whole: Among T cells one year after transplant, newly produced cells accounted for most counts and diversity.

V was clipped by 2 bases and J by 1 base, with 18 bases between them. The CDR3 sequence is 17 residues long. In germline, CDR1 is DFQATT, CDR2 SNEGSKA (reference sequence). This clonotype was counted only a few times. Its antigen is not identified. The TCRbeta library incorporated unique molecular identifiers. TCRdb re-called the PCR reads through MiXCR, storing one row per CDR3 protein. The sample gives about 980,000 distinct CDR3 sequences, around 30% of which show up once; about 28% is in the top ten. J is TRBJ2-4 and V is TRBV20-1; D may correspond to TRBD1 or TRBD2 (5 bases each). The source material was PBMCs, mostly from graft donor cells, sampled 360 days after TCRalphabeta/CD19-depleted stem cell transplant. The receptor was derived from a boy under two years old who had a stem cell transplant for SCID, so the T cells may come from the graft donor. CDR3 region: CSARPALGVGAKNIQYF. The CDR3 DNA reads as TGCAGTGCTAGACCTGCCTTGGGGGTCGGGGCCAAAAACATTCAGTACTTC.